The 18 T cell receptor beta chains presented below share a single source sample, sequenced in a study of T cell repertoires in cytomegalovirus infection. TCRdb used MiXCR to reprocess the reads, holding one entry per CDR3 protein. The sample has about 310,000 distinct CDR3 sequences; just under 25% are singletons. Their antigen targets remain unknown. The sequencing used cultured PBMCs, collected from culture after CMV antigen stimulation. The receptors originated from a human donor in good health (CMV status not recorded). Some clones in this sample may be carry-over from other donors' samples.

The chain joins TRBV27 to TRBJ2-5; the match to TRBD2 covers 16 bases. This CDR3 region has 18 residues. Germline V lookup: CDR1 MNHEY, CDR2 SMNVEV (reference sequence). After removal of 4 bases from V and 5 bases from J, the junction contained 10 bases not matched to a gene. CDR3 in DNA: TGTGCCAGCAGTTCAAGACCGGGACTAGCGGGAGGGCCGGAGACCCAGTACTTC. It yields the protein CASSSRPGLAGGPETQYF.

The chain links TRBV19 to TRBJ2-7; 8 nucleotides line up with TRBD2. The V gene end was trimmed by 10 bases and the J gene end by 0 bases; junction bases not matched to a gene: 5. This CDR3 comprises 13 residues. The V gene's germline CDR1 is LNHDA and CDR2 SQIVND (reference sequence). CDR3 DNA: TGTGCCACCCTCGCGGGGGGCTCCTACGAGCAGTACTTC. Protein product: CATLAGGSYEQYF.

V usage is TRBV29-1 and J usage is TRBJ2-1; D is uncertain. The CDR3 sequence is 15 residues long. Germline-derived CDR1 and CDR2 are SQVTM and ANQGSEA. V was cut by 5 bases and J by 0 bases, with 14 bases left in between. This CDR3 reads CSVIAAWSSYNEQFF. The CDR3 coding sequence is TGCAGCGTTATAGCAGCGTGGAGCTCCTACAATGAGCAGTTCTTC.

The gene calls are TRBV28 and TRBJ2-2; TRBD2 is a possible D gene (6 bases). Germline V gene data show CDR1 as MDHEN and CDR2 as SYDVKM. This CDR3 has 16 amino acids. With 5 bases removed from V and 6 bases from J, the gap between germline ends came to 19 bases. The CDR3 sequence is CASSPTTAGGSGELFF. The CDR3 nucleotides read TGTGCCAGCAGTCCTACAACAGCCGGAGGGTCCGGGGAGCTGTTTTTT. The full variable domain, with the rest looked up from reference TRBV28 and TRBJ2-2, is DVKVTQSSRYLVKRTGEKVFLECVQDMDHENMFWYRQDPGLGLRLIYFSYDVKMKEKGDIPEGYSVSREKKERFSLILESASTNQTSMYLCASSPTTAGGSGELFFGEGSRLTVL.

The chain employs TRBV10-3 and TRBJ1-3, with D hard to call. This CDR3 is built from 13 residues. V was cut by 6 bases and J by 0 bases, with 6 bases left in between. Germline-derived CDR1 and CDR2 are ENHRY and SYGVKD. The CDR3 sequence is CAIRDGSGNTIYF. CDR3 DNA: TGTGCCATCAGGGACGGCTCTGGAAACACCATATATTTT.

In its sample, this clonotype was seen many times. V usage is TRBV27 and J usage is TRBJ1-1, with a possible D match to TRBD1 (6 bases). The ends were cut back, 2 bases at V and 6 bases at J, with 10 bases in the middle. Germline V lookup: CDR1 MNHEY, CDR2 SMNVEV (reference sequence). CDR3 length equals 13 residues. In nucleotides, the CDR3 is TGTGCCAGCAGTTTACAGGGGTCCCCTGAAGCTTTCTTT. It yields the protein CASSLQGSPEAFF.

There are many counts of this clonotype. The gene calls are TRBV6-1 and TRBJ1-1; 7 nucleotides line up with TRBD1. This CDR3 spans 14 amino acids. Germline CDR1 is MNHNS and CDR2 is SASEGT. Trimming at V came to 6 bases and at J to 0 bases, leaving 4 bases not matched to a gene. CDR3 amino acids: CASSHRGMNTEAFF. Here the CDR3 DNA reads TGTGCCAGCAGCCACAGGGGCATGAACACTGAAGCTTTCTTT.

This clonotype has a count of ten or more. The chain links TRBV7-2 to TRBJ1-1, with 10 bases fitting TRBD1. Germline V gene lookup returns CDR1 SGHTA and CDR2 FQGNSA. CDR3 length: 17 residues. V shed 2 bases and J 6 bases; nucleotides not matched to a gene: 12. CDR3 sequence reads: CASSLIIGVGQGAEAFF. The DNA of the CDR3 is TGTGCCAGCAGCTTAATAATCGGCGTAGGACAGGGGGCTGAAGCTTTCTTT.

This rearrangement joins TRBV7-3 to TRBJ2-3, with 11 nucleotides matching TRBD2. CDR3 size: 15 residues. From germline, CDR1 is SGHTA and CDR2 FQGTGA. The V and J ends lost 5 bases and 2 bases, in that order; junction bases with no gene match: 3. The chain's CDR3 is CASSAGLADTDTQYF. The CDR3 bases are TGTGCCAGCAGCGCGGGACTAGCGGACACAGATACGCAGTATTTT.

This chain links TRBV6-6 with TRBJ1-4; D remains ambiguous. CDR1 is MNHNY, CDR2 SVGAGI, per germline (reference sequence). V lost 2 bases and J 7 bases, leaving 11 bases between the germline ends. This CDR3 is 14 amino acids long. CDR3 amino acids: CASSYPVGSEKLFF. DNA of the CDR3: TGTGCCAGCAGTTACCCGGTGGGGTCTGAAAAACTGTTTTTT.

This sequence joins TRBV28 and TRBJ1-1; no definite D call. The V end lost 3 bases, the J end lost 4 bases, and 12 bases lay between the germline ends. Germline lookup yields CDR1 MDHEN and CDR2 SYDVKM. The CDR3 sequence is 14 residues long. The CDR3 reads CASSLPGWRTEAFF. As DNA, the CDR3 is TGTGCCAGCAGTTTGCCCGGTTGGCGCACTGAAGCTTTCTTT.

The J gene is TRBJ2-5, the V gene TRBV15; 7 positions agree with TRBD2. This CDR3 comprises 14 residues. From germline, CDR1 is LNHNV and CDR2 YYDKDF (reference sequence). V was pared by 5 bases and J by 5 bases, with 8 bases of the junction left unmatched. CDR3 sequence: CATSRRGGSETQYF. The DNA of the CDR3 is TGTGCCACCAGCCGGCGGGGCGGGAGCGAGACCCAGTACTTC.

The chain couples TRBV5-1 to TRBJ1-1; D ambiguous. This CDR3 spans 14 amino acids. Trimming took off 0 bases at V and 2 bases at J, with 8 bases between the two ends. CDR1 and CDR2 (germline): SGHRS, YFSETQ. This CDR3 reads CASSLDPANTEAFF. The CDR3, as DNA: TGCGCCAGCAGCTTGGACCCGGCCAACACTGAAGCTTTCTTT.

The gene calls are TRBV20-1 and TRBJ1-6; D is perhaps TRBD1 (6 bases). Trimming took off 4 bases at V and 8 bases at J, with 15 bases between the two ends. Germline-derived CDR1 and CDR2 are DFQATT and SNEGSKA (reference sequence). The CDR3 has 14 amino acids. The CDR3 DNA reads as TGCAGTGCTACGAGACAGGATCCGTATTCACCCCTCCACTTT. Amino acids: CSATRQDPYSPLHF.

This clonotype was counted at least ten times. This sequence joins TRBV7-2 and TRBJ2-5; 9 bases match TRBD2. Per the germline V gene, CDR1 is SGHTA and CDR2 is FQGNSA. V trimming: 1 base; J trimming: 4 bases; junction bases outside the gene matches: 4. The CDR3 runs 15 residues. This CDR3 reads CASSLVAGGGETQYF. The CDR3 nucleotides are TGTGCCAGCAGCTTAGTCGCGGGAGGGGGAGAGACCCAGTACTTC. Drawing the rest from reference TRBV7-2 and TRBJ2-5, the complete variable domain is GAGVSQSPSNKVTEKGKDVELRCDPISGHTALYWYRQSLGQGLEFLIYFQGNSAPDKSGLPSDRFSAERTGGSVSTLTIQRTQQEDSAVYLCASSLVAGGGETQYFGPGTRLLVL.

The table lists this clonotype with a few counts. The CDR3 sequence is CASSQEMGLADNEQFF. The CDR3 bases are TGTGCCAGCAGCCAGGAAATGGGACTAGCGGACAATGAGCAGTTCTTC. The chain links TRBV14 to TRBJ2-1; 11 positions match TRBD2. Trimming took 3 bases from V and 5 from J; bases not matched to a gene: 6. This CDR3 is 16 amino acids long. Germline CDR1 and CDR2: SGHDN and FVKESK. Complete variable domain (other parts from reference TRBV14 and TRBJ2-1): EAGVTQFPSHSVIEKGQTVTLRCDPISGHDNLYWYRRVMGKEIKFLLHFVKESKQDESGMPNNRFLAERTGGTYSTLKVQPAELEDSGVYFCASSQEMGLADNEQFFGPGTRLTVL.

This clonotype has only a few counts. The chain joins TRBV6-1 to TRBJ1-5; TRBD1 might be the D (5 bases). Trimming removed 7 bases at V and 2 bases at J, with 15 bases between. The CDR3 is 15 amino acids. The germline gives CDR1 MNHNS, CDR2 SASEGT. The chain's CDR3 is CASIQQEAGNQPQHF. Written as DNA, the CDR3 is TGTGCCAGCATCCAACAGGAAGCTGGCAATCAGCCCCAGCATTTT.

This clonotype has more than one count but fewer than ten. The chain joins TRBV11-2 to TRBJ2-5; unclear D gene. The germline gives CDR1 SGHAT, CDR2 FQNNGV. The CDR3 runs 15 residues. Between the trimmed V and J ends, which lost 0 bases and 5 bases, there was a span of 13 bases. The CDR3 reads CASSLDSPHGETQYF. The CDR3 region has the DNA TGTGCCAGCAGCTTAGATAGCCCCCATGGGGAGACCCAGTACTTC.